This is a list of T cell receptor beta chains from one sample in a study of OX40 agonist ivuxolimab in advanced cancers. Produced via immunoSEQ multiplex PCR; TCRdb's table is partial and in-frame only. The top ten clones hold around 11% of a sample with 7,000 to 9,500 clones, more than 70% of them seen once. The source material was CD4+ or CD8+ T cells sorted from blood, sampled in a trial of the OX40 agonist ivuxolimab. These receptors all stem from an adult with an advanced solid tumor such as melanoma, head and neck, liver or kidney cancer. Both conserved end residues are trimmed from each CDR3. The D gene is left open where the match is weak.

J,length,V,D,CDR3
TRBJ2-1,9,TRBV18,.,ASGVGNEQF
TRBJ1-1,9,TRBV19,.,ASTWGAEAF
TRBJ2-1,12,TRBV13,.,ASSLRSSYNEQF
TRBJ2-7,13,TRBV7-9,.,ASSPAGRGGYEQY
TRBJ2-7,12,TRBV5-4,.,ASSPLGGAYEQY
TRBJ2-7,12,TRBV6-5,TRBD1,ASSYGTGTYEQY
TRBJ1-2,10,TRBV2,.,ASSGDDYGYT
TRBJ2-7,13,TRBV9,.,ASSVGTGVSYEQY
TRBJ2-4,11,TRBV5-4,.,ASSLATTNIQY
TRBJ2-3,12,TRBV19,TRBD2,ASSMSGGADTQY
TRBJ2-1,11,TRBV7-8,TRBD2,ASGLAGGIEQF
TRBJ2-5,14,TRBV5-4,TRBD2,ASSLGTSGGEETQY
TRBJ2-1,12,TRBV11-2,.,ASSPRGAGNEQF
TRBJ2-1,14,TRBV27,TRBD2,ASQGLAGGTYNEQF
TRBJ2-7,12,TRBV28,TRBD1,ASSSRQGSYEQY
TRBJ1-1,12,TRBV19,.,ASSIRRMNTEAF
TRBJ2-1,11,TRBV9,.,ASSTLPGAEQF
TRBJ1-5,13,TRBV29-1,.,SVVSAGNGYQPQH
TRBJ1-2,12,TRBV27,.,ASSLNNRAHGYT
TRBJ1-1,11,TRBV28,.,ASSFDSNTEAF
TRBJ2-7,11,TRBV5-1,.,ASSLDTTYEQY
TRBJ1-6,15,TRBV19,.,ASSIGTPGYGNSPLH
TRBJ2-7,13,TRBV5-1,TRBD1,ASSLAQTGANEQY
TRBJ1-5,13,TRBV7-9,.,ASSSGWASNQPQH